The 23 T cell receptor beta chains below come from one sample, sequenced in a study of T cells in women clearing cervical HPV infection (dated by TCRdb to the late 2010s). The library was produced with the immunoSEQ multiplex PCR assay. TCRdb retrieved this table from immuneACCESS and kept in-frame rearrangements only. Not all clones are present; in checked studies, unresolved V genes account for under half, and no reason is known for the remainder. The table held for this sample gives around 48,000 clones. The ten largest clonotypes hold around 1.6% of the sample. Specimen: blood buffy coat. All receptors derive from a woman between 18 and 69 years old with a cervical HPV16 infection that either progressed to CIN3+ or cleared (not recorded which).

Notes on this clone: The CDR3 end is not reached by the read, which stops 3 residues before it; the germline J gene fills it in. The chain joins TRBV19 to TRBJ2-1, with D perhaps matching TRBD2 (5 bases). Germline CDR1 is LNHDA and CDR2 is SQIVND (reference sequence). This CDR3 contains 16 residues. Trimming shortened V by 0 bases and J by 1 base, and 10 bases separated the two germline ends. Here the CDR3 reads CASSIDLLASYNEQFF. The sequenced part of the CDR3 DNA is TGTGCCAGTAGTATAGATCTGCTAGCTTCCTACAATGAG.

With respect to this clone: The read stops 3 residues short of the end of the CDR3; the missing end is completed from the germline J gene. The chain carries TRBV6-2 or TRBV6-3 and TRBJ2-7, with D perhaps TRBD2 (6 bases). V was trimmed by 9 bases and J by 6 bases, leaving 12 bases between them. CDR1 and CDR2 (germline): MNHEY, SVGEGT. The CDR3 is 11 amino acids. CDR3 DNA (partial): TGTGCCAGTTACGTCGGGGGCGAG. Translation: CASYVGGE. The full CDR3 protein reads CASYVGGEQYF.

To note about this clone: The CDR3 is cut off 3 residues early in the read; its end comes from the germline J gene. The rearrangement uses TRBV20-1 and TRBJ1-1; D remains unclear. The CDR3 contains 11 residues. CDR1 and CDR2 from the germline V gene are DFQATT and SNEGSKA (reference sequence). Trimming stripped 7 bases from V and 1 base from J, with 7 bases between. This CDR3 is CSVSQNTEAFF. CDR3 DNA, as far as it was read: TGCAGTGTAAGCCAGAACACTGAA.

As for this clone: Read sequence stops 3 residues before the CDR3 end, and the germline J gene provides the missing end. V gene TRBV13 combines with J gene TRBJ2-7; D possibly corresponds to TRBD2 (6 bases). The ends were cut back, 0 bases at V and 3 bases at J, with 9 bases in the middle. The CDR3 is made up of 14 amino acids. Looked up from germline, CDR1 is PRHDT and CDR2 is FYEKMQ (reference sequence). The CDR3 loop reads CASSLGRGRYEQYF. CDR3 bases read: TGTGCCAGCAGCTTAGGGCGGGGCCGCTACGAG.

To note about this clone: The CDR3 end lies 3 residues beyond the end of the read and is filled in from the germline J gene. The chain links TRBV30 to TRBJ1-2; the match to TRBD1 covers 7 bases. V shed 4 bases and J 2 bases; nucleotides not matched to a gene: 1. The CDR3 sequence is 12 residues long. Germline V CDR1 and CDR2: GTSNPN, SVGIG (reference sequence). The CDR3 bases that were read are TGTGCCTGGACAGGGGGAAACTATGGC. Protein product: CAWTGGNYG. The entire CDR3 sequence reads CAWTGGNYGYTF. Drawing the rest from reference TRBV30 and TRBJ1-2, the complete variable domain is SQTIHQWPATLVQPVGSPLSLECTVEGTSNPNLYWYRQAAGRGLQLLFYSVGIGQISSEVPQNLSASRPQDRQFILSSKKLLLSDSGFYLCAWTGGNYGYTFGSGTRLTVV.

CDR3 loop: CSARPSGTDTQYF. The covered CDR3 bases are TGCAGTGCTAGACCTAGCGGCACAGATACG. This chain connects TRBV20-1 to TRBJ2-3; a possible D gene is TRBD2 (6 bases). The sequenced fragment ends 3 residues before the CDR3 boundary, so the rest is inferred from the germline J gene. V shed 2 bases and J shed 1 base, with 7 bases lying between them. The CDR3 is 13 residues long. Germline CDR1 reads DFQATT; CDR2 reads SNEGSKA (reference sequence).

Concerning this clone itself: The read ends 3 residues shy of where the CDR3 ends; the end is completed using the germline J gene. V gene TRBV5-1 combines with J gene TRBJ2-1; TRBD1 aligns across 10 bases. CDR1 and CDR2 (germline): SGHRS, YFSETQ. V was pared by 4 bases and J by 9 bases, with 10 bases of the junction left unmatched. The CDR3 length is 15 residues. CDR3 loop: CASSTRQGAQGEQFF. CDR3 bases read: TGCGCCAGCAGCACTCGACAGGGGGCGCAGGGTGAG.

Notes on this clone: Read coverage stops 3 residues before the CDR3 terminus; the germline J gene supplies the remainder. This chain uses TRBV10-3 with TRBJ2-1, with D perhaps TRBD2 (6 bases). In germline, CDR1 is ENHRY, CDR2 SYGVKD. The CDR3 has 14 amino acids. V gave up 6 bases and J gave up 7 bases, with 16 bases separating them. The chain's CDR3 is CAISGTNAGNEQFF. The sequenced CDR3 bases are TGTGCCATCAGCGGCACTAACGCGGGAAATGAG.

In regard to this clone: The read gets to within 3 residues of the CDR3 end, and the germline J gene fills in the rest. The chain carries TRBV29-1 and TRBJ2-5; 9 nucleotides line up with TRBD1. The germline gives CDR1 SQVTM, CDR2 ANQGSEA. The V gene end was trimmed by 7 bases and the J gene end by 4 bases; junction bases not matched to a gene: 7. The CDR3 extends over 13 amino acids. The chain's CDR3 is CSGSKQGAETQYF. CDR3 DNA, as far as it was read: TGCAGCGGTTCCAAACAGGGGGCAGAGACC.

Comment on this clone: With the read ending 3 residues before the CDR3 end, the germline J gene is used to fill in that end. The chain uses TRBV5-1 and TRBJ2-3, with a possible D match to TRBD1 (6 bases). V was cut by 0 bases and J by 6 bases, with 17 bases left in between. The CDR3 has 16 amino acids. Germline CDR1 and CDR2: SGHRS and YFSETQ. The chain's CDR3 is CASSLAQGISSDTQYF. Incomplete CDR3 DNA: TGCGCCAGCAGCTTGGCACAGGGAATATCTTCGGATACG.

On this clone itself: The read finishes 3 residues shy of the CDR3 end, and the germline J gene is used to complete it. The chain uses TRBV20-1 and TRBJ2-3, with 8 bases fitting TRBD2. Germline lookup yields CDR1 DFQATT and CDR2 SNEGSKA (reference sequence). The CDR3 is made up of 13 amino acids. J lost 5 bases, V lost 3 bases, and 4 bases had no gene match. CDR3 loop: CSASGGAGDTQYF. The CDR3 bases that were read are TGCAGTGCTAGCGGGGGGGCTGGAGATACG.

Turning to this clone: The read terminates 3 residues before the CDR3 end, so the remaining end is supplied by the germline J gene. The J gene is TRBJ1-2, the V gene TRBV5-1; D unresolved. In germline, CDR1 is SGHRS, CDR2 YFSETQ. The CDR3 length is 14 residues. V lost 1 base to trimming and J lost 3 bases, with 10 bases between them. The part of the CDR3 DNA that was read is TGCGCCAGCAGCTTGACACTCCAGGACTATGGC. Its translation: CASSLTLQDYG. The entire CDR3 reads CASSLTLQDYGYTF.

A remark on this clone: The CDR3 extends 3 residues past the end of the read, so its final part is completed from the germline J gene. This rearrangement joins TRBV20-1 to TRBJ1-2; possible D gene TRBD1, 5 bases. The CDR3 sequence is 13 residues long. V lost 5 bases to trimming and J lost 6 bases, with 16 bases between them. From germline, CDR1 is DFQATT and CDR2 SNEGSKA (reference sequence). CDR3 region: CSAQPTGAHGYTF. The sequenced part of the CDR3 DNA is TGCAGTGCTCAGCCTACAGGCGCTCATGGC.

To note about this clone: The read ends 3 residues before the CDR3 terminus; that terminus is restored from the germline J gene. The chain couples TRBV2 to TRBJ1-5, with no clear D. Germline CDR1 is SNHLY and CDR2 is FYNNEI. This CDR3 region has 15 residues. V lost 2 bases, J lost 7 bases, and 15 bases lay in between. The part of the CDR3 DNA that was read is TGTGCCAGCAGTGAATCTGGGTCGGGGTTACAGCCC. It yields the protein CASSESGSGLQP. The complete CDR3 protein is CASSESGSGLQPQHF.

The part of the CDR3 DNA that was read is TGTGCCAGCAGCCCCCTGGACAGGTACCAAGAGACC. Amino acids: CASSPLDRYQET. The full CDR3 protein reads CASSPLDRYQETQYF. The chain recombines TRBV2 with TRBJ2-5, with 7 nucleotides matching TRBD1. The read ends 3 residues shy of where the CDR3 ends; the end is completed using the germline J gene. From germline, CDR1 is SNHLY and CDR2 FYNNEI. The CDR3 has 15 residues. The J segment lost 0 bases and the V segment lost 6 bases, leaving 7 bases of the junction unmatched.

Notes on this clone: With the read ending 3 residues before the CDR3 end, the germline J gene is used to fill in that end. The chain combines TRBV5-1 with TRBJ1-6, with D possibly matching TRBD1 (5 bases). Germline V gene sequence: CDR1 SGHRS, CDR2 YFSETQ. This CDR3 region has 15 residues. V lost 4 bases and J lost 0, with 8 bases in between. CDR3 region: CASSDDSSYNSPLHF. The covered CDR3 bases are TGCGCCAGCAGCGATGACAGCTCCTATAATTCACCC.

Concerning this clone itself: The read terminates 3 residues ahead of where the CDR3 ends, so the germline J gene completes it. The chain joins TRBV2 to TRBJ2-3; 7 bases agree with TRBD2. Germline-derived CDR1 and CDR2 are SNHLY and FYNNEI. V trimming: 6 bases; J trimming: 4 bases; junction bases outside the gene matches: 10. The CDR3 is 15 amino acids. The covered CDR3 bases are TGTGCCAGCAGCCCTACATCGGGGGGATCAGATACG. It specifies CASSPTSGGSDT. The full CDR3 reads CASSPTSGGSDTQYF. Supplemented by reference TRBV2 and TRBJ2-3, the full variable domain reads EPEVTQTPSHQVTQMGQEVILRCVPISNHLYFYWYRQILGQKVEFLVSFYNNEISEKSEIFDDQFSVERPDGSNFTLKIRSTKLEDSAMYFCASSPTSGGSDTQYFGPGTRLTVL.

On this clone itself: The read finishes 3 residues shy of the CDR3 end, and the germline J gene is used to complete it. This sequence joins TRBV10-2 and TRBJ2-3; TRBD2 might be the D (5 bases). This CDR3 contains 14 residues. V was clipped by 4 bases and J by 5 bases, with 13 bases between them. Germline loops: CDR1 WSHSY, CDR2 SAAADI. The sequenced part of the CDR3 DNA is TGCGCCAGCAGTGTCCAGCGGTCTAAAGATACG. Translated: CASSVQRSKDT. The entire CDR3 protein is CASSVQRSKDTQYF.

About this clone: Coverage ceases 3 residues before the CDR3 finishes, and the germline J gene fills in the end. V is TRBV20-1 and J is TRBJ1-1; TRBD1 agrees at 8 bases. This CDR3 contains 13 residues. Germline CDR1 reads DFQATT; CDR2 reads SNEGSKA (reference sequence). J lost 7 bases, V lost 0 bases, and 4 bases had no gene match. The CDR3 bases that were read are TGCAGTGCTAGAGATGCAGGGGGCCTTGAA. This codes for CSARDAGGLE. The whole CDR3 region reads CSARDAGGLEAFF.

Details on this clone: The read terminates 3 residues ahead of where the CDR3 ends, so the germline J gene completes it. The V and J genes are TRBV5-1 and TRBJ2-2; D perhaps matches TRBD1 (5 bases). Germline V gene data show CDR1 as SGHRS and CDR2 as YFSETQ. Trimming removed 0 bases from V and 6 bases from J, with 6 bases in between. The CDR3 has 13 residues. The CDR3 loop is CASSLGGPGELFF. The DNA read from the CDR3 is TGCGCCAGCAGCTTGGGGGGCCCCGGGGAG.

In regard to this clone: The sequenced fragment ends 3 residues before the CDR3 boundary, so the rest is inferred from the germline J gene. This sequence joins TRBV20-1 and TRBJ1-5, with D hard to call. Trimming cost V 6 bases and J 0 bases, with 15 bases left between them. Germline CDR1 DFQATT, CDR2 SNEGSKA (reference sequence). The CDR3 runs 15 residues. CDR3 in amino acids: CSATQTDYSNQPQHF. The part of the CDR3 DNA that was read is TGCAGTGCCACCCAGACGGACTATAGCAATCAGCCC.

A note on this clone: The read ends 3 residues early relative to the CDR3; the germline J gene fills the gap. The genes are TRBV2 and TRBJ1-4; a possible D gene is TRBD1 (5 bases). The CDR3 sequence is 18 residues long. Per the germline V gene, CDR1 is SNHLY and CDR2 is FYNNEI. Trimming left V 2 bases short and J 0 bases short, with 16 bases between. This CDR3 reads CASSESRHRPATNEKLFF. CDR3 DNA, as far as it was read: TGTGCCAGCAGTGAATCCCGGCACAGGCCCGCAACTAATGAAAAA.

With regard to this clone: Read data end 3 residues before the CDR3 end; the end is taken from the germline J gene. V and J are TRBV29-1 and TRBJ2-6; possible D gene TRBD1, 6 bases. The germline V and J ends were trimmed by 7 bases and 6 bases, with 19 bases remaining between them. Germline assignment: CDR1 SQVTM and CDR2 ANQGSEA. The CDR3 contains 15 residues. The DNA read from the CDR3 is TGCAGCGCCCTGGACAGTCCCCCTGCGGCCAACGTC. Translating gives CSALDSPPAANV. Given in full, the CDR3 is CSALDSPPAANVLTF.